A single sample gave rise to the 28 T cell receptor beta chains below, sequenced in a study of T cell responses to AZD1222 COVID-19 vaccine. The method was immunoSEQ multiplex PCR; TCRdb's version includes in-frame clones alone and lacks a portion of them. Among just over 150,000 clones listed, approximately 87% were seen once. The source material was peripheral blood, sampled 28 days after the second AZD1222 dose. These receptors were taken from an adult who received the AZD1222 COVID-19 vaccine.

The rearrangement uses TRBV11-3 and TRBJ2-1; 11 bases map to TRBD2. CDR3 size: 15 residues. The trim removed 1 base at V and 7 bases at J, leaving 3 bases unmatched. Germline CDR1 and CDR2: SGHNT and YENEEA. The CDR3 protein is CASSLGTSGPNEQFF. CDR3 sequence (DNA): TGTGCCAGCAGCTTAGGGACTAGCGGGCCTAATGAGCAGTTCTTC.

Here the CDR3 reads CASSARTGTDTQYF. The CDR3 region has the DNA TGTGCCAGCAGCGCAAGGACAGGGACAGATACGCAGTATTTT. This sequence joins TRBV7-8 and TRBJ2-3, with 8 bases that match TRBD1. The CDR3 covers 14 residues. CDR1 SGHVS and CDR2 FQNEAQ come from the germline V gene. V dropped 5 bases and J dropped 3; count of bases not matched to a gene: 4.

The rearrangement uses TRBV4-3 and TRBJ1-4; D uncertain. The CDR3 loop spans 15 amino acids. Germline-derived CDR1 and CDR2 are LGHNA and YSLEER. V lost 0 bases and J 7 bases, leaving 12 bases between the germline ends. The CDR3 region has the DNA TGCGCCAGCAGCCAAGATTTACAGATTCTTGAAAAACTGTTTTTT. It yields the protein CASSQDLQILEKLFF.

This rearrangement joins TRBV10-3 to TRBJ1-3; D not resolved. Germline V gene sequence: CDR1 ENHRY, CDR2 SYGVKD. V lost 2 bases and J lost 4, with 3 bases in between. The length of the CDR3 is 12 residues. The DNA for the CDR3 is TGTGCCATCAGTGAGATGGGAAACACCATATATTTT. Translation: CAISEMGNTIYF.

The chain is built from TRBV27 and TRBJ2-7; D not resolved. Looked up from germline, CDR1 is MNHEY and CDR2 is SMNVEV (reference sequence). This CDR3 contains 13 residues. Trimming shortened V by 6 bases and J by 2 bases, and 11 bases separated the two germline ends. The CDR3, as DNA: TGTGCCAGCAGCCGACATTTAGCCTACGAGCAGTACTTC. Translating gives CASSRHLAYEQYF.

This chain connects TRBV29-1 to TRBJ2-5, with a possible D match to TRBD2 (6 bases). The germline V and J ends were trimmed by 7 bases and 0 bases, with 9 bases remaining between them. The CDR3 length is 12 residues. Germline CDR1 is SQVTM and CDR2 is ANQGSEA. CDR3 in amino acids: CSAWDYQETQYF. The CDR3 region has the DNA TGCAGCGCCTGGGACTACCAAGAGACCCAGTACTTC.

The chain joins TRBV5-1 to TRBJ1-5, with D possibly being TRBD1 (5 bases). The CDR3 is made up of 13 amino acids. In germline, CDR1 is SGHRS, CDR2 YFSETQ. V lost 5 bases and J 8 bases, leaving 14 bases between the germline ends. The CDR3 nucleotides read TGCGCCAGCAGTCCCGGGGGGAACGAGCCCCAGCATTTT. Residues: CASSPGGNEPQHF.

V gene TRBV3-1 (or the pseudogene TRBV3-2) combines with J gene TRBJ1-5; D uncertain. CDR3 length: 13 amino acids. The V end lost 4 bases, the J end lost 6 bases, and 10 bases lay between the germline ends. CDR1 LGHDT and CDR2 YNNKEL come from the germline V gene (reference sequence). CDR3 loop: CASSPRAGQPQHF. Written as DNA, the CDR3 is TGTGCCAGCAGCCCCCGGGCGGGTCAGCCCCAGCATTTT.

The chain has TRBV10-3 and TRBJ1-2; 11 bases line up with TRBD1. In germline, CDR1 is ENHRY, CDR2 SYGVKD. V was pared by 6 bases and J by 3 bases, with 6 bases of the junction left unmatched. The CDR3 extends over 15 amino acids. In nucleotides, the CDR3 is TGTGCCATCAGGAGGACAGGGGGCTCGGACTATGGCTACACCTTC. Translation gives CAIRRTGGSDYGYTF.

The chain uses TRBV5-4 and TRBJ1-2; 11 nucleotides align to TRBD1. The CDR3 runs 15 residues. CDR1 and CDR2 from the germline V gene are SGHNT and YYREEE (reference sequence). V dropped 3 bases and J dropped 2; count of bases not matched to a gene: 3. CDR3 loop: CASSSRTGGNYGYTF. The CDR3 nucleotides read TGTGCCAGCAGCTCGAGGACAGGGGGCAACTATGGCTACACCTTC. Variable domain in full (rest from reference TRBV5-4 and TRBJ1-2): ETGVTQSPTHLIKTRGQQVTLRCSSQSGHNTVSWYQQALGQGPQFIFQYYREEENGRGNFPPRFSGLQFPNYSSELNVNALELDDSALYLCASSSRTGGNYGYTFGSGTRLTVV.

This clone was counted once. The same CDR3 arises from other DNA sequences in this sample as well. The J gene is TRBJ1-4, the V gene TRBV5-4, with D unresolved. V lost 2 bases and J lost 3, with 8 bases in between. The CDR3 is made up of 14 amino acids. Germline CDR1 is SGHNT and CDR2 is YYREEE (reference sequence). The CDR3 bases are TGTGCCAGCAGCTTACAAGGCCCTAATGAAAAACTGTTTTTT. Translation: CASSLQGPNEKLFF.

This clone was found a few times. The sample carries other DNA sequences with the same CDR3. The genes are TRBV11-3 and TRBJ2-2; D is ambiguous. The CDR3 covers 14 residues. CDR1 is SGHNT and CDR2 is YENEEA in the germline V gene. With 2 bases removed from V and 5 bases from J, the gap between germline ends came to 9 bases. The CDR3: CASSLTTNTGELFF. CDR3 bases: TGTGCCAGCAGCTTAACGACCAATACCGGGGAGCTGTTTTTT.

The chain couples TRBV5-6 to TRBJ2-7; D perhaps matches TRBD1 (5 bases). This CDR3 region has 12 residues. Germline-derived CDR1 and CDR2 are SGHDT and YYEEEE. Trimming took off 4 bases at V and 3 bases at J, with 8 bases between the two ends. CDR3: CASSATDYEQYF. DNA of the CDR3: TGTGCCAGCAGCGCGACAGACTACGAGCAGTACTTC.

CDR3 bases: TGCGCCAGCAGCTTGATGGCTTCAGAAGGCCAAGAGACCCAGTACTTC. It encodes CASSLMASEGQETQYF. The chain combines TRBV5-1 with TRBJ2-5; no firm D call. Trimming removed 1 base at V and 1 base at J, with 14 bases between. This CDR3 region has 16 residues. Looked up from germline, CDR1 is SGHRS and CDR2 is YFSETQ.

The rearrangement joins TRBV2 to TRBJ2-1; TRBD2 matches at 10 bases. The CDR3 is 16 residues long. CDR1 SNHLY and CDR2 FYNNEI come from the germline V gene. Germline trimming cut 10 bases from V and 0 bases from J; bases unmatched to any gene: 9. The CDR3 reads CATTGLAVSSYNEQFF. The CDR3 DNA sequence: TGTGCCACCACCGGACTAGCGGTGAGCTCCTACAATGAGCAGTTCTTC.

The genes are TRBV7-9 and TRBJ1-6, with TRBD1 matching 12 bases. This CDR3 region has 15 residues. Germline CDR1 is SEHNR and CDR2 is FQNEAQ (reference sequence). V lost 7 bases and J lost 9; bases outside the gene matches: 7. Here the CDR3 reads CASTLQGQGASPLHF. The CDR3 DNA sequence: TGTGCCAGCACCCTACAGGGACAGGGGGCTTCACCCCTCCACTTT. The whole variable domain, remainder taken from reference TRBV7-9 and TRBJ1-6, is DTGVSQNPRHKITKRGQNVTFRCDPISEHNRLYWYRQTLGQGPEFLTYFQNEAQLEKSRLLSDRFSAERPKGSFSTLEIQRTEQGDSAMYLCASTLQGQGASPLHFGNGTRLTVT.

Remarks on this clone: The sample has other DNA sequences that encode this CDR3 too. This chain joins TRBV7-2 and TRBJ2-1; D not resolved. Germline V lookup: CDR1 SGHTA, CDR2 FQGNSA. This CDR3 has 13 amino acids. V was cut by 2 bases and J by 3 bases, with 5 bases left in between. The CDR3: CASSLSGYNEQFF. For the CDR3, the DNA is TGTGCCAGCAGCTTAAGTGGCTACAATGAGCAGTTCTTC. The variable domain in full, with the rest retrieved from reference TRBV7-2 and TRBJ2-1, is GAGVSQSPSNKVTEKGKDVELRCDPISGHTALYWYRQSLGQGLEFLIYFQGNSAPDKSGLPSDRFSAERTGGSVSTLTIQRTQQEDSAVYLCASSLSGYNEQFFGPGTRLTVL.

This clone is a singleton in its sample. J is TRBJ1-1 and V is TRBV7-9; 9 bases fit TRBD1. This CDR3 has 15 residues. Germline lookup yields CDR1 SEHNR and CDR2 FQNEAQ (reference sequence). Germline trimming cut 0 bases from V and 1 base from J; bases unmatched to any gene: 0. Written as DNA, the CDR3 is TGTGCCAGCAGCTTAGCGGGACAGGGGAACACTGAAGCTTTCTTT. It codes for CASSLAGQGNTEAFF.

The chain links TRBV7-9 to TRBJ2-5, with TRBD2 matching 9 bases. The ends lost 4 bases at V and 7 bases at J; junction bases unmatched: 7. CDR1 is SEHNR, CDR2 FQNEAQ, per germline (reference sequence). The length of the CDR3 is 14 residues. CDR3 DNA: TGTGCCAGCAGCTCGGCTAGCGGGATTGGGACCCAGTACTTC. It yields the protein CASSSASGIGTQYF.

The chain employs TRBV6-1 and TRBJ2-5; D possibly corresponds to TRBD2 (6 bases). Per the germline V gene, CDR1 is MNHNS and CDR2 is SASEGT. Between the trimmed V and J ends, which lost 3 bases and 7 bases, there was a span of 24 bases. The CDR3 spans 17 residues. This CDR3 reads CASSETATGTPRGTQYF. CDR3 nucleotides: TGTGCCAGCAGTGAGACAGCTACCGGGACTCCTAGGGGGACCCAGTACTTC.

The J gene is TRBJ1-5, the V gene TRBV5-6; D gene ambiguous. There are 18 residues in the CDR3. Germline V gene sequence: CDR1 SGHDT, CDR2 YYEEEE. Trimming cost V 0 bases and J 0 bases, with 16 bases left between them. The chain's CDR3 is CASSLEGSRPNSNQPQHF. The DNA of the CDR3 is TGTGCCAGCAGCTTGGAAGGGTCCAGGCCCAATAGCAATCAGCCCCAGCATTTT.

The genes are TRBV30 and TRBJ1-5; TRBD1 aligns across 10 bases. The junction had 1 base not matched to a gene; V was cut back by 3 bases and J by 2 bases. Germline CDR1 is GTSNPN and CDR2 is SVGIG (reference sequence). The CDR3 runs 14 residues. The CDR3 region has the DNA TGTGCCTGGAGGGACAGGGGGGGCAATCAGCCCCAGCATTTT. This encodes CAWRDRGGNQPQHF.

The gene calls are TRBV9 and TRBJ1-4; D call uncertain. The CDR3 consists of 17 residues. In germline, CDR1 is SGDLS, CDR2 YYNGEE. Trimming removed 2 bases at V and 1 base at J, with 15 bases between. The chain's CDR3 is CASSVGIEWGTNEKLFF. DNA of the CDR3: TGTGCCAGCAGCGTCGGTATTGAATGGGGAACTAATGAAAAACTGTTTTTT.

This chain connects TRBV5-4 to TRBJ1-4; D uncertain. The V gene lost 0 bases and the J gene lost 2 bases, with 8 bases spanning the gap. The CDR3 is made up of 15 amino acids. Germline CDR1 reads SGHNT; CDR2 reads YYREEE (reference sequence). The CDR3 spells CASSLEAATNEKLFF. In DNA form, the CDR3 reads TGTGCCAGCAGCTTGGAGGCAGCCACTAATGAAAAACTGTTTTTT.

The J gene is TRBJ2-7, the V gene TRBV29-1; 11 positions match TRBD1. This CDR3 region has 14 residues. The germline gives CDR1 SQVTM, CDR2 ANQGSEA. Unmatched junction bases numbered 6, after V lost 3 bases and J lost 5 bases. The CDR3 DNA is TGCAGCGTTGACGGGACAGGGGGTCTAGACGAGCAGTACTTC. Its protein product is CSVDGTGGLDEQYF.

The chain combines TRBV13 with TRBJ2-7; no clear D gene. Germline V gives CDR1 PRHDT, CDR2 FYEKMQ (reference sequence). CDR3 size: 14 residues. The V end lost 1 base, the J end lost 2 bases, and 9 bases lay between the germline ends. Here the CDR3 reads CASSLVRDAYEQYF. The CDR3 region has the DNA TGTGCCAGCAGCTTAGTTAGGGATGCCTACGAGCAGTACTTC.

J is TRBJ2-2 and V is TRBV3-1 (or the pseudogene TRBV3-2); no firm D call. The CDR3 sequence is 16 residues long. In germline, CDR1 is LGHDT, CDR2 YNNKEL (reference sequence). The V end was cut by 0 bases, the J end by 3 bases, with 11 bases between. The DNA of the CDR3 is TGTGCCAGCAGCCAAGACCTGGCGGCCCACACCGGGGAGCTGTTTTTT. It translates to CASSQDLAAHTGELFF.

In this sample, this clone turned up many times. The chain uses TRBV27 and TRBJ1-2; D unresolved. The CDR3 has 13 amino acids. The V and J ends lost 6 bases and 0 bases respectively, with 8 bases between them. In germline, CDR1 is MNHEY, CDR2 SMNVEV (reference sequence). In nucleotides, the CDR3 is TGTGCCAGCAGGCTAGGGTCTAACTATGGCTACACCTTC. Translation gives CASRLGSNYGYTF.